The T cell receptor beta chain described here comes from a study of blood T cell repertoires in COVID-19. Authors' methods: The authors estimated nucleated cell counts from reference gene primer amplification. Only in-frame clones appear in the TCRdb table, and some are missing; sequencing was by immunoSEQ multiplex PCR. V, J and clone size derive from that table, while D and trimming were established from the DNA sequence. The table lists a few hundred thousand clones, around four fifths of them singletons. The CDR3 spans 15 residues. The V and J ends lost 3 bases and 6 bases, in that order; junction bases with no gene match: 9. From germline, CDR1 is DFQATT and CDR2 SNEGSKA (reference sequence). Participant ages covered about 18 to 95 years across 24 US areas. Recovery among Cohort 3 donors was established by two negative PCRs, clearance, or symptom resolution.

The source is a man aged 35-49 years who had recovered from COVID-19. This rearrangement joins TRBV20-1 to TRBJ1-2, with 11 bases lining up with TRBD1. Sequenced input: PBMCs or T cells enriched from blood (not recorded which). CDR3 DNA sequence: TGCAGTGCTAGTGCAGGAAGGGACAGGGGGAATGGCTACACCTTC. It specifies CSASAGRDRGNGYTF.